Each of the 30 T cell receptor beta chains below was sequenced from the same sample in a study of CD8 T cells in Susac syndrome. Random hexamers were used to reverse transcribe about 0.5 to 1 ug of RNA. MiXCR, applied by TCRdb to the immunoSEQ multiplex PCR reads, yields one record per CDR3 protein. The sample carries over 80,000 distinct CDR3 sequences, approximately 92% recorded once. The sequenced sample was CD8+ T cells from PBMCs. The receptors originated from a human donor in good health.

V and J are TRBV27 and TRBJ1-5, with D unresolved. The CDR3 extends over 13 amino acids. Trimming took off 6 bases at V and 2 bases at J, with 8 bases between the two ends. Germline assignment: CDR1 MNHEY and CDR2 SMNVEV (reference sequence). DNA for the CDR3: TGTGCCAGCAGACCACAAGGCAATCAGCCCCAGCATTTT. Encoded protein: CASRPQGNQPQHF.

The chain carries TRBV5-1 and TRBJ2-7, with 8 bases lining up with TRBD2. There are 14 residues in the CDR3. Germline V gene lookup returns CDR1 SGHRS and CDR2 YFSETQ. Trimming removed 3 bases from V and 3 bases from J; junction bases left unmatched: 5. CDR3 region: CASSSSGGVYEQYF. In DNA form, the CDR3 reads TGCGCCAGCAGCTCAAGCGGGGGTGTCTACGAGCAGTACTTC.

The chain couples TRBV12-3 or TRBV12-4 to TRBJ2-5, with a tentative D call TRBD2 (7 bases). This CDR3 has 15 residues. V lost 4 bases to trimming and J lost 2 bases, with 14 bases between them. CDR3 in DNA: TGTGCCAGCAGTTCGCGGGGGACATCACAAGAGACCCAGTACTTC. Translation gives CASSSRGTSQETQYF.

J is TRBJ2-1 and V is TRBV15, with 7 bases aligning to TRBD1. Per germline, CDR1 LNHNV and CDR2 YYDKDF (reference sequence). The CDR3 totals 13 residues. With V trimmed by 10 bases and J by 5 bases, 8 bases remained unmatched. The CDR3 DNA follows: TGTGCCAGCCGACAGGGTTCCCACAATGAGCAGTTCTTC. Its protein product is CASRQGSHNEQFF.

This sequence joins TRBV11-2 and TRBJ2-7; D might be TRBD1 (5 bases). Trimming shortened V by 1 base and J by 3 bases, and 10 bases separated the two germline ends. The CDR3 loop spans 14 amino acids. Germline CDR1 and CDR2: SGHAT and FQNNGV. This CDR3 is CASSLGVGHYEQYF. CDR3 nucleotide sequence: TGTGCCAGCAGCTTAGGGGTAGGACACTACGAGCAGTACTTC.

CDR3 sequence reads: CASRRGSYNEQFF. CDR3 nucleotide sequence: TGTGCCAGCAGGAGAGGCTCCTACAATGAGCAGTTCTTC. The chain uses TRBV27 and TRBJ2-1; D remains ambiguous. Germline V gene sequence: CDR1 MNHEY, CDR2 SMNVEV (reference sequence). This CDR3 region has 13 residues. Trimming stripped 6 bases from V and 0 bases from J, with 6 bases between.

The chain recombines TRBV30 with TRBJ1-1, with D perhaps matching TRBD1 (5 bases). The V gene's germline CDR1 is GTSNPN and CDR2 SVGIG (reference sequence). The V end was cut by 2 bases, the J end by 1 base, with 8 bases between. CDR3 length equals 13 residues. The CDR3 protein is CAWSRTTNTEAFF. DNA of the CDR3: TGTGCCTGGAGTAGGACAACGAACACTGAAGCTTTCTTT.

The rearrangement joins TRBV7-3 to TRBJ2-1, with 16 bases lining up with TRBD2. This CDR3 is 18 amino acids long. The germline V gene encodes CDR1 SGHTA and CDR2 FQGTGA. Trimming took 2 bases from V and 5 from J; bases not matched to a gene: 6. In DNA, the CDR3 is TGTGCCAGCAGCTTAGGGACTAGCGGGGGGGCCAGGGACAATGAGCAGTTCTTC. This sequence encodes CASSLGTSGGARDNEQFF.

This clonotype was found once. The rearrangement joins TRBV23-1 to TRBJ1-6, with a weak D call TRBD1 (6 bases). TRBV23-1 qualifies as an ORF whose function is uncertain. The CDR3 extends over 14 amino acids. Deletions cut 4 bases from V and 5 bases from J, with 9 bases between. The CDR3 is CASSPRQDNSPLHF. In DNA, the CDR3 is TGCGCCAGCAGTCCACGACAGGATAATTCACCCCTCCACTTT.

J is TRBJ2-7 and V is TRBV7-8; 8 bases align to TRBD1. The junction had 10 bases not matched to a gene; V was cut back by 10 bases and J by 2 bases. Germline-derived CDR1 and CDR2 are SGHVS and FQNEAQ. There are 14 residues in the CDR3. The CDR3 nucleotides read TGTGCCACCTACCCCGGACAGGGAACCTACGAGCAGTACTTC. It translates to CATYPGQGTYEQYF.

The J gene is TRBJ1-6, the V gene TRBV4-2; D is unresolved. CDR1 is LGHNA, CDR2 YNFKEQ, per germline. The CDR3 totals 16 residues. V lost 2 bases to trimming and J lost 7 bases, with 15 bases between them. Here the CDR3 reads CASSQYIDLTNSPLHF. The CDR3 DNA reads TGTGCCAGCAGCCAATATATAGACCTTACGAATTCACCCCTCCACTTT.

The V call is TRBV20-1, the J call TRBJ2-7, with 7 bases fitting TRBD1. Germline CDR1 DFQATT, CDR2 SNEGSKA (reference sequence). This CDR3 has 14 residues. V gave up 6 bases and J gave up 0 bases; unmatched junction bases: 8. Here the CDR3 DNA reads TGCAGTGCCCTCGGACAGGTGAGCTCCTACGAGCAGTACTTC. Translation gives CSALGQVSSYEQYF.

V gene TRBV7-6 combines with J gene TRBJ1-5; D may be TRBD1 (5 bases). V dropped 1 base and J dropped 3 bases, with 16 bases sitting between them. Looked up from germline, CDR1 is SGHVS and CDR2 is FNYEAQ. This CDR3 region has 17 residues. CDR3 sequence (DNA): TGTGCCAGCAGCTTAGGGGGATTCAGGGCGCTCAATCAGCCCCAGCATTTT. Amino acids: CASSLGGFRALNQPQHF.

The rearrangement uses TRBV12-3 or TRBV12-4 and TRBJ1-3; D is uncertain. This CDR3 has 14 amino acids. Trimming took 4 bases from V and 0 from J, leaving 7 bases between them. CDR3 residues: CASSYGSSGNTIYF. The CDR3 nucleotides are TGTGCCAGCAGTTACGGGAGCTCTGGAAACACCATATATTTT.

The CDR3 sequence is CSAEGRLTTEAFF. The CDR3 bases are TGCAGTGCCGAGGGACGACTTACGACTGAAGCTTTCTTT. The chain recombines TRBV20-1 with TRBJ1-1, with D possibly being TRBD1 (5 bases). Deletions cut 6 bases from V and 5 bases from J, with 16 bases between. The CDR3 length is 13 residues. Germline lookup yields CDR1 DFQATT and CDR2 SNEGSKA (reference sequence).

This clonotype was found once. The genes are TRBV9 and TRBJ2-5; possibly TRBD2 for D (6 bases). The length of the CDR3 is 13 residues. V lost 0 bases and J lost 5, with 8 bases in between. The germline gives CDR1 SGDLS, CDR2 YYNGEE. CDR3 in DNA: TGTGCCAGCAGCGTAGCAGGAGGGGAGACCCAGTACTTC. Encoded protein: CASSVAGGETQYF.

The CDR3 DNA reads as TGTGCCAGCAAGGGCGGGGGGAACACCGGGGAGCTGTTTTTT. Translation gives CASKGGGNTGELFF. The rearrangement links TRBV2 to TRBJ2-2; 7 bases fit TRBD2. The V segment lost 7 bases and the J segment 1 base; nucleotides outside the gene matches: 3. The CDR3 covers 14 residues. Looked up from germline, CDR1 is SNHLY and CDR2 is FYNNEI.

The chain is built from TRBV5-6 and TRBJ2-1; unclear D gene. The V end was cut by 2 bases, the J end by 7 bases, with 13 bases between. The CDR3 loop spans 14 amino acids. Looked up from germline, CDR1 is SGHDT and CDR2 is YYEEEE. CDR3 in amino acids: CASSFEAETNEQFF. In nucleotides, the CDR3 is TGTGCCAGCAGCTTTGAGGCAGAGACGAATGAGCAGTTCTTC. The full variable domain, with the rest looked up from reference TRBV5-6 and TRBJ2-1, is DAGVTQSPTHLIKTRGQQVTLRCSPKSGHDTVSWYQQALGQGPQFIFQYYEEEERQRGNFPDRFSGHQFPNYSSELNVNALLLGDSALYLCASSFEAETNEQFFGPGTRLTVL.

This clonotype occurred once. The chain combines TRBV5-4 with TRBJ2-2; possibly TRBD2 for D (7 bases). This CDR3 has 16 amino acids. CDR1 and CDR2 (germline): SGHNT, YYREEE (reference sequence). Deletions cut 5 bases from V and 5 bases from J, with 19 bases between. This CDR3 reads CASRFGDGGRTGELFF. For the CDR3, the DNA is TGTGCCAGCAGGTTTGGAGACGGGGGGCGAACCGGGGAGCTGTTTTTT.

This rearrangement joins TRBV7-8 to TRBJ2-7; 7 bases are shared with TRBD2. The length of the CDR3 is 16 residues. V lost 5 bases to trimming and J lost 5 bases; unmatched junction nucleotides: 15. Germline V gene lookup returns CDR1 SGHVS and CDR2 FQNEAQ. The CDR3 spells CASSPSIGGGTHEQYF. The CDR3 bases are TGTGCCAGCAGCCCCTCCATCGGCGGGGGAACCCACGAGCAGTACTTC.

The V gene is TRBV29-1, the J gene TRBJ1-2, with a possible D match to TRBD1 (6 bases). The ends were cut back, 5 bases at V and 6 bases at J, with 16 bases in the middle. The CDR3 runs 13 residues. The germline V gene has CDR1 SQVTM and CDR2 ANQGSEA. CDR3 sequence reads: CSVRTGGDNGYTF. The DNA of the CDR3 is TGCAGCGTTCGTACGGGGGGGGACAATGGCTACACCTTC.

The chain links TRBV7-6 to TRBJ2-3, with 8 bases lining up with TRBD2. V was pared by 2 bases and J by 4 bases, with 14 bases of the junction left unmatched. CDR1 is SGHVS and CDR2 is FNYEAQ in the germline V gene. This CDR3 contains 18 residues. DNA for the CDR3: TGTGCCAGCAGCTTAAGGGGCCGGTTCGGGGGGGCACCAGATACGCAGTATTTT. It codes for CASSLRGRFGGAPDTQYF.

The V gene is TRBV5-1, the J gene TRBJ1-4; 7 bases match TRBD1. CDR3 length: 14 amino acids. Losses at the gene ends were 6 bases for V and 4 bases for J; bases not matched to a gene: 6. The germline CDR1 and CDR2 sequences are SGHRS and YFSETQ. For the CDR3, the DNA is TGCGCCAGCACTCACAGGGGCCGTAATGAAAAACTGTTTTTT. This encodes CASTHRGRNEKLFF.

The J gene is TRBJ2-7, the V gene TRBV2; TRBD1 aligns across 10 bases. V lost 6 bases to trimming and J lost 4 bases; unmatched junction nucleotides: 3. Germline V gene lookup returns CDR1 SNHLY and CDR2 FYNNEI. The CDR3 consists of 13 residues. In DNA form, the CDR3 reads TGTGCCAGCAGAGGGACAGGGGCGTACGAGCAGTACTTC. This gives the protein CASRGTGAYEQYF.

CDR3 amino acids: CASTRPQVGYTF. DNA of the CDR3: TGTGCCAGCACTCGGCCGCAGGTTGGCTACACCTTC. This sequence joins TRBV6-1 and TRBJ1-2, with unresolved D. Germline loops: CDR1 MNHNS, CDR2 SASEGT. Trimming took off 7 bases at V and 7 bases at J, with 13 bases between the two ends. This CDR3 region has 12 residues.

J is TRBJ1-2 and V is TRBV7-9; D uncertain. This CDR3 contains 13 residues. V was shortened by 1 base and J by 4 bases, with 7 bases between the two germline ends. Germline-derived CDR1 and CDR2 are SEHNR and FQNEAQ (reference sequence). The CDR3 DNA reads as TGTGCCAGCAGCTTAGGGGTCCCCTATGGCTACACCTTC. Amino acids: CASSLGVPYGYTF.

The rearrangement links TRBV29-1 to TRBJ1-4; D is ambiguous. V shed 4 bases and J shed 7 bases, with 13 bases lying between them. The CDR3 runs 13 residues. Germline V gene data show CDR1 as SQVTM and CDR2 as ANQGSEA. The CDR3, as DNA: TGCAGCGTTGTAGGACCGCCTGGTGAAAAACTGTTTTTT. Residues: CSVVGPPGEKLFF.

This clonotype showed up just once. The chain links TRBV15 to TRBJ2-5; possibly TRBD2 for D (6 bases). CDR1 and CDR2 from the germline V gene are LNHNV and YYDKDF (reference sequence). This CDR3 has 14 residues. V was pared by 5 bases and J by 4 bases, with 14 bases between. In DNA form, the CDR3 reads TGTGCCACCAGCGGGAGCCCCGGGAGAGAGACCCAGTACTTC. This sequence encodes CATSGSPGRETQYF.

This chain connects TRBV13 to TRBJ1-4; D is possibly TRBD1 (5 bases). Germline values: CDR1 PRHDT, CDR2 FYEKMQ (reference sequence). CDR3 length: 14 residues. Trimming pared 0 bases from V and 9 bases from J, leaving 11 bases between. This chain's CDR3 is CASSLGRVGKKLFF. The CDR3 DNA reads TGTGCCAGCAGCTTAGGCAGGGTGGGGAAAAAACTGTTTTTT.

The genes are TRBV2 and TRBJ1-6, with D unresolved. V gave up 6 bases and J gave up 7 bases, with 16 bases separating them. The CDR3 spans 15 residues. Germline-derived CDR1 and CDR2 are SNHLY and FYNNEI. In DNA form, the CDR3 reads TGTGCCAGCAGCCCCGGGCCCGGAGGGAATTCACCCCTCCACTTT. Its translation is CASSPGPGGNSPLHF.